Included here is one T cell receptor (beta chain) sequence, with context. Trimming cost V 7 bases and J 6 bases; bases outside gene matches: 3. The germline V gene has CDR1 SQVTM and CDR2 ANQGSEA. This CDR3 comprises 11 residues. The data belong to a study of technical replicates of blood from a handful of donors. The protocol was immunoSEQ multiplex PCR, while the TCRdb copy is restricted to in-frame clones and leaves out a portion. The top ten clones hold about 4.5% of a sample with tens of thousands of clones, approximately 92% of them seen once. This rearrangement joins TRBV29-1 to TRBJ2-4; 7 bases line up with TRBD1. This TCR derives from a human donor in good health. Some clones in this sample may be carry-over from other donors' samples. The material sequenced was PBMCs. In DNA, the CDR3 is TGCAGCGGCAGACAGGGAAACATTCAGTACTTC. Translated: CSGRQGNIQYF.